These T cell receptor beta chains were read from a single sample in a study of T cell repertoires in cytomegalovirus infection. TCRdb re-called the reads through MiXCR, storing one row per CDR3 protein. The sample has 35,000 or so distinct CDR3 sequences, around half seen once; the top ten hold 80% to 95%. The antigens these receptors bind are not known. The sequenced sample was CD8+ T cells from cultured PBMCs, obtained from culture after CMV antigen stimulation. The origin of the receptors is a human donor in good health (CMV status not recorded). Some clones in this sample may be carry-over from other donors' samples. The CDR3 runs from the conserved cysteine through the conserved F or W. D genes are given only for firm matches. Some rows mark clone size as missing; the rest say once, few, many or name a class of expanded clone.

TRBJ2-7 many NA TRBV7-2 TGTGCCAGCAGCCCCTACGTGTCGCCCCACGAGCAGTACTTC CASSPYVSPHEQYF
TRBJ2-2 NA NA TRBV11-2 TGTGCCAGCAGCTTAGCCCAATACACCGGGGAGCTGTTTTTT CASSLAQYTGELFF
TRBJ2-1 few TRBD2 TRBV11-2 TGTGCCAGCAGCCCCCTGGCAGCGGGGGTCTACAATGAGCAGTTCTTC CASSPLAAGVYNEQFF
TRBJ1-4 NA NA TRBV5-1 TGCGCCAGCAGCTTGGGTCAGCCATCGACTAATGAAAAACTGTTTTTT CASSLGQPSTNEKLFF
TRBJ1-6 NA TRBD1 TRBV2 TGTGCCAGCAGCGGGACAGGTCGACCCCTCCACTTT CASSGTGRPLHF
TRBJ2-7 NA NA TRBV7-8 TGTGCCAGCAGCTCGGACGTAGCTTACGAGCAGTACTTC CASSSDVAYEQYF
TRBJ2-7 few NA TRBV4-1 TGCGCCAGCAGCCAAGATAGAACGACCTACGAGCAGTACTTC CASSQDRTTYEQYF
TRBJ1-5 NA NA TRBV7-9 TGTGCCAGCAGCTCTAAAATAGGGCCCCAGCATTTT CASSSKIGPQHF
TRBJ1-1 NA TRBD1 TRBV7-4 TGTGCCAGCGTATTACAGGGGGGCACTGAAGCTTTCTTT CASVLQGGTEAFF
TRBJ2-1 many NA TRBV4-2 TGTGCCAGCAGCGTTGGGCGGGAGCAGTTCTTC CASSVGREQFF
TRBJ1-5 few NA TRBV28 TGTGCCAGCAGTCCCCGGGGAGTCCTTAATCAGCCCCAGCATTTT CASSPRGVLNQPQHF
TRBJ2-5 few TRBD2 TRBV7-9 TGTGCCAGCAGCTCTTTAGCGGGAGCTCAAGAGACCCAGTACTTC CASSSLAGAQETQYF
TRBJ1-6 NA NA TRBV7-3 TGTGCCAGCAGCGCAAACCGGCTCTATAATTCACCCCTCCACTTT CASSANRLYNSPLHF
TRBJ2-5 NA TRBD2 TRBV14 TGTGCCAGCAGCCAAGACAGCGGGGCACAAGAGACCCAGTACTTC CASSQDSGAQETQYF
TRBJ2-5 NA NA TRBV27 TGTGCCAGCATGTTACAGGGCGGAGAGACCCAGTACTTC CASMLQGGETQYF
TRBJ1-1 NA TRBD1 TRBV16 TGTGCCAGCAGCCCCCGGGACAGGGTACCTGAAGCTTTCTTT CASSPRDRVPEAFF
TRBJ1-5 NA NA TRBV7-2 TGTGCCAGCAGCTTAGGGGGGTTCGGCAATCAGCCCCAGCATTTT CASSLGGFGNQPQHF
TRBJ1-2 once NA TRBV4-1 TGCGCCAGCAGCCAAGTTTCCTTGGGGCAGCGCTATGGCTACACCTTC CASSQVSLGQRYGYTF
TRBJ2-7 once TRBD2 TRBV7-8 TGTGCCAGCAGCTTGGCTCTAGCGGCCCCACCCTACGAGCAGTACTTC CASSLALAAPPYEQYF
TRBJ2-1 NA NA TRBV7-9 TGTGCCAGCACAGGGCACAGGGGGGGGTCCTCCTACAATGAGCAGTTCTTC CASTGHRGGSSYNEQFF
TRBJ2-2 NA NA TRBV7-2 TGTGCCAGCAGTCCTGACACCGGGGAGCTGTTTTTT CASSPDTGELFF
TRBJ2-7 NA TRBD2 TRBV7-2 TGTGCCAGCAGCTTTAGGACTAGCGGATTCTACGAGCAGTACTTC CASSFRTSGFYEQYF
TRBJ2-1 medium-sized TRBD2 TRBV27 TGTGCCAGCAGGCAAGGAGCGGGAGGAGTCTACAATGAGCAGTTCTTC CASRQGAGGVYNEQFF
TRBJ1-5 few NA TRBV20-1 TGCAGTGCTAGTAGGGCGGGGGGGAGCAATCAGCCCCAGCATTTT CSASRAGGSNQPQHF
TRBJ1-2 many NA TRBV12-3/TRBV12-4 TGTGCCAGCTTGGGGGCAGGGGCACTTTATGGCTACACCTTC CASLGAGALYGYTF
TRBJ1-5 NA TRBD1 TRBV6-2/TRBV6-3 TGTGCCAGCAGTCCCCACCGGGACAGGGGCAATCAGCCCCAGCATTTT CASSPHRDRGNQPQHF
TRBJ2-7 few NA TRBV6-1 TGTGCCAGCAGAGTGACAGGCTACGAGCAGTACTTC CASRVTGYEQYF
TRBJ2-2 NA TRBD1 TRBV5-5 TGTGCCAGCAGCATCCCGACAGGGTCGAACACCGGGGAGCTGTTTTTT CASSIPTGSNTGELFF
TRBJ2-7 NA NA TRBV14 TGTGCCAGCAGCCAAGATTGCAGGGGCCGAGCATGCTCCTACGAGCAGTACTTC CASSQDCRGRACSYEQYF
TRBJ2-1 NA TRBD2 TRBV7-2 TGTGCCAGCAGCTTCTTAGCGGGGGGGCCTGTAAATGAGCAGTTCTTC CASSFLAGGPVNEQFF
TRBJ2-7 few TRBD2 TRBV10-3 TGTGCCATCAGTGATCAGGGACTAGCTCGCGAGCAGTACTTC CAISDQGLAREQYF
TRBJ2-2 NA NA TRBV6-6 TGTGCCAGCGGGCAGGGCAGTAACACCGGGGAGCTGTTTTTT CASGQGSNTGELFF